This T cell receptor beta chain was observed in a study of identical twins. Whole-study results and caveats: Out-of-frame alpha sequences shared by twins showed excess low generation probability. For zero-insertion analyses, partial confounding could come from invariant MAIT and iNKT cells.

Trimming pared 5 bases from V and 3 bases from J, leaving 8 bases between. The CDR3 is made up of 13 amino acids. Germline V gives CDR1 SGHAT, CDR2 FQNNGV. A few counts support this clonotype. Its antigen is not identified. TCRdb redid the calling of the 5' RACE reads with MiXCR, one entry per CDR3 protein. This sample has roughly 1,500,000 distinct CDR3 sequences, with 25% to 35% found just once. Sequencing input: cord blood. The clonotype was recovered from a newborn girl in good health. This rearrangement joins TRBV11-2 to TRBJ2-1; no reliable D call. The CDR3 region has the DNA TGTGCCAGCAGCAAGGACCGCTACAATGAGCAGTTCTTC. It codes for CASSKDRYNEQFF. The complete variable domain, with remaining parts taken from reference TRBV11-2 and TRBJ2-1, reads EAGVAQSPRYKIIEKRQSVAFWCNPISGHATLYWYQQILGQGPKLLIQFQNNGVVDDSQLPKDRFSAERLKGVDSTLKIQPAKLEDSAVYLCASSKDRYNEQFFGPGTRLTVL.